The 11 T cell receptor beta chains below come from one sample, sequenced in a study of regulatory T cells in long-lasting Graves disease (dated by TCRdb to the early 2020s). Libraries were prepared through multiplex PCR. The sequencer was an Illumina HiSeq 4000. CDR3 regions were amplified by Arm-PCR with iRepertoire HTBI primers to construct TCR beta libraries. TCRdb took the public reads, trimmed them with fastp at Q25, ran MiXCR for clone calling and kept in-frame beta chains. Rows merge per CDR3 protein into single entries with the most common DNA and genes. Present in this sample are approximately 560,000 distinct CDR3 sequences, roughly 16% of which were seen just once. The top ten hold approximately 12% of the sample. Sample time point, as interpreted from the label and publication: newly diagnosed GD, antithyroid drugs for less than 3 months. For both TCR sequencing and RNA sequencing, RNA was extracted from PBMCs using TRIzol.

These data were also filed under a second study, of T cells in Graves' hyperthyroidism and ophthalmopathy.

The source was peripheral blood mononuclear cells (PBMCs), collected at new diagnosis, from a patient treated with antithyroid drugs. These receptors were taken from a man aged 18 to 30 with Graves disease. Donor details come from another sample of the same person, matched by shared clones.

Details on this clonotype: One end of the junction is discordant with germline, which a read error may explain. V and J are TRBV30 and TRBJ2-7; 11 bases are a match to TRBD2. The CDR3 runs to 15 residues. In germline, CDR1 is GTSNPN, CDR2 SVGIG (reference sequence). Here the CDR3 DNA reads TGTACCTGGAGTTCAACTAGCGGGAGTGTCTCCGAGCAGTACTTC. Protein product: CTWSSTSGSVSEQYF.

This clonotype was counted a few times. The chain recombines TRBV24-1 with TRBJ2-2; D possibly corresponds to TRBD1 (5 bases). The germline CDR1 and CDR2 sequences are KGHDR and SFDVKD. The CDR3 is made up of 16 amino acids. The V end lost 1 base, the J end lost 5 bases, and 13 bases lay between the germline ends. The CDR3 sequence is CATSDFAQGETGELFF. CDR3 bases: TGTGCCACCAGTGATTTCGCCCAGGGTGAAACCGGGGAGCTGTTTTTT.

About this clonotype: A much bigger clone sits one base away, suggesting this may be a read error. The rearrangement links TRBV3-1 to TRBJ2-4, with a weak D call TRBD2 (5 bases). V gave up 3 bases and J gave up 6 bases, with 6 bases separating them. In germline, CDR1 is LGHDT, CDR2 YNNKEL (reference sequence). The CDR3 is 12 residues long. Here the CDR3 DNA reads TGTGCCAGCAGCCACGAGGGAAACATTCAGTACTTC. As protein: CASSHEGNIQYF.

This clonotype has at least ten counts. This CDR3 reads CASSYVLQGSYEQYF. DNA for the CDR3: TGTGCCAGCAGTTACGTCTTGCAGGGTTCCTACGAGCAGTACTTC. The J gene is TRBJ2-7, the V gene TRBV6-9, with D maybe TRBD1 (5 bases). Trimming shortened V by 3 bases and J by 1 base, and 13 bases separated the two germline ends. Germline-derived CDR1 and CDR2 are MNHGY and SVAAGI. The CDR3 extends over 15 amino acids.

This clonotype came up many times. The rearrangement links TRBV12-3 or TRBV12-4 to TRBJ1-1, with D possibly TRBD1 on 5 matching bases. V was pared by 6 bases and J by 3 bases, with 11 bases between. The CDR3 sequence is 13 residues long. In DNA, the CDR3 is TGTGCCAGCAGCGGACTGGGGGACACTGAAGCTTTCTTT. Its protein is CASSGLGDTEAFF.

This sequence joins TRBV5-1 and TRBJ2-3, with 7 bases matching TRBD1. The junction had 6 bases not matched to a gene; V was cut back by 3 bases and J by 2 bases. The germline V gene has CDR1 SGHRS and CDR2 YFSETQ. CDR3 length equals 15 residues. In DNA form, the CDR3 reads TGCGCCAGCAGCTCCGGGACAGATAACACAGATACGCAGTATTTT. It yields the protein CASSSGTDNTDTQYF.

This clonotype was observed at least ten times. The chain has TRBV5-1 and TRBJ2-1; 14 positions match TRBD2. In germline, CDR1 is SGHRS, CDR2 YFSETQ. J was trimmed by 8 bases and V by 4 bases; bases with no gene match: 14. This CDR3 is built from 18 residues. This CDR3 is CASSTPEAGTSGSHEQFF. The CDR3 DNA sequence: TGCGCCAGCAGCACCCCGGAGGCCGGGACTAGCGGGAGCCATGAGCAGTTCTTC.

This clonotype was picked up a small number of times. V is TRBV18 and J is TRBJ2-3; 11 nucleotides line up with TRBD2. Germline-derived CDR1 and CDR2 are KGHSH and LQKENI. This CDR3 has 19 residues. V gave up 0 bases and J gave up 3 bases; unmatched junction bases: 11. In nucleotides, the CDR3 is TGTGCCAGCTCACCACCACTAGCGGGAGTAAGACCTCGGACAGATACGCAGTATTTT. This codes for CASSPPLAGVRPRTDTQYF. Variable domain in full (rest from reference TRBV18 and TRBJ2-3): NAGVMQNPRHLVRRRGQEARLRCSPMKGHSHVYWYRQLPEEGLKFMVYLQKENIIDESGMPKERFSAEFPKEGPSILRIQQVVRGDSAAYFCASSPPLAGVRPRTDTQYFGPGTRLTVL.

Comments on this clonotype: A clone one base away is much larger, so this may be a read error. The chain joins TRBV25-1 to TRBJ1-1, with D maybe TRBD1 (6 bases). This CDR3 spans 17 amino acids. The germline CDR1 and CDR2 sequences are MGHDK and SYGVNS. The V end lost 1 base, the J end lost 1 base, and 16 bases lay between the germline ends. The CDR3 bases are TGTGCCAGCAGTGAATCCTCGCCAGGGGCCAGGAACACTGAAGCTTTCTTT. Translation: CASSESSPGARNTEAFF.

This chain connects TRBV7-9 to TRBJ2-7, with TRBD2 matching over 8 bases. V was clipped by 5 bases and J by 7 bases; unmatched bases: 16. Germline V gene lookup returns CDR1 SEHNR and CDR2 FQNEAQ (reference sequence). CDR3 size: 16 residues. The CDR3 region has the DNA TGTGCCAGCAGCCTTCTATCTAGCGGGCAAGGGGGGGAGCAGTACTTC. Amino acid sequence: CASSLLSSGQGGEQYF. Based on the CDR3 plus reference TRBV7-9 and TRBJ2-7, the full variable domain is DTGVSQNPRHKITKRGQNVTFRCDPISEHNRLYWYRQTLGQGPEFLTYFQNEAQLEKSRLLSDRFSAERPKGSFSTLEIQRTEQGDSAMYLCASSLLSSGQGGEQYFGPGTRLTVT.

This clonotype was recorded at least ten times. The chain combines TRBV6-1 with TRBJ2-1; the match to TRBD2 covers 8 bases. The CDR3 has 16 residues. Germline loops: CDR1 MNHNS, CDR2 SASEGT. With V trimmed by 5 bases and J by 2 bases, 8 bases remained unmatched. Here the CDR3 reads CASSPLRGGTYNEQFF. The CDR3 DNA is TGTGCCAGCAGTCCTCTCCGGGGGGGAACCTACAATGAGCAGTTCTTC.